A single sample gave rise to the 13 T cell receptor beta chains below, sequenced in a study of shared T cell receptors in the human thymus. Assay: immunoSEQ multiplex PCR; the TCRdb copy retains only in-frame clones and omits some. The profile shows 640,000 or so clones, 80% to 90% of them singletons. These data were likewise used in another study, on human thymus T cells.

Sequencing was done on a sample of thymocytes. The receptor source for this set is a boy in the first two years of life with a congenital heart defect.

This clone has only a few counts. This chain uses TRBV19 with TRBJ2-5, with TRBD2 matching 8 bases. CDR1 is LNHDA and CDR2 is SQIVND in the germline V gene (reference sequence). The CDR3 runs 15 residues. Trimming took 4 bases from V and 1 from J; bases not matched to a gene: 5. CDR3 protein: CASSTTLAGQETQYF. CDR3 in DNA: TGTGCCAGTAGTACCACCCTAGCGGGCCAAGAGACCCAGTACTTC.

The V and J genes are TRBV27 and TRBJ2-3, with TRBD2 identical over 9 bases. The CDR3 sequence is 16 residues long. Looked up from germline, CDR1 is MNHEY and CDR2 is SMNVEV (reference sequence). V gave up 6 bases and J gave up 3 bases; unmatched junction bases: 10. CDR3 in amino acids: CASRLPSSGATDTQYF. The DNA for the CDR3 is TGTGCCAGCAGGCTTCCTTCTAGCGGGGCGACAGATACGCAGTATTTT.

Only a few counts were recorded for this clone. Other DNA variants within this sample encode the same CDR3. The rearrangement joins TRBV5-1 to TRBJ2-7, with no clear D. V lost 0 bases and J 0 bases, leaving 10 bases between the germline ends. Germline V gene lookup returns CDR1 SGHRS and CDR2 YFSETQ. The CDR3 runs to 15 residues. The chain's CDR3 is CASSLVGDRSYEQYF. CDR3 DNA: TGCGCCAGCAGCTTGGTCGGAGATCGCTCCTACGAGCAGTACTTC.

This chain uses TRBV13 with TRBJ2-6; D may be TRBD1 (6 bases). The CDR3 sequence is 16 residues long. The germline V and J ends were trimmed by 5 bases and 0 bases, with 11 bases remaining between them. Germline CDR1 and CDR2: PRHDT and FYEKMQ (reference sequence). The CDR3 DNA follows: TGTGCCAGCAGCCACGACAGGAACTCTGGGGCCAACGTCCTGACTTTC. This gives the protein CASSHDRNSGANVLTF.

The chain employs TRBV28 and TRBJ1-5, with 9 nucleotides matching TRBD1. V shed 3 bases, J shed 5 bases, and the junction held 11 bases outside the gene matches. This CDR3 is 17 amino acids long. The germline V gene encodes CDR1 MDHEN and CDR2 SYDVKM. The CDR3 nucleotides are TGTGCCAGCAGTTTTACTAGGGACAGGGTAAATTATCAGCCCCAGCATTTT. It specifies CASSFTRDRVNYQPQHF.

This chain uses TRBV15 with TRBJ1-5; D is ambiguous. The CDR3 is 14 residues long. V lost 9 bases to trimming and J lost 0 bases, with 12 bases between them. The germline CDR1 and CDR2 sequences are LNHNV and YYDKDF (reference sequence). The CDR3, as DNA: TGTGCCACTAGAACCCCCTATAGCAATCAGCCCCAGCATTTT. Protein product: CATRTPYSNQPQHF.

This CDR3 is CASRRSTNSNQPQHF. In DNA, the CDR3 is TGTGCCAGCAGGAGGAGTACTAATAGCAATCAGCCCCAGCATTTT. The chain is built from TRBV6-5 and TRBJ1-5; no reliable D call. The germline V gene has CDR1 MNHEY and CDR2 SVGAGI. The CDR3 runs 15 residues. The V end lost 6 bases, the J end lost 0 bases, and 12 bases lay between the germline ends.

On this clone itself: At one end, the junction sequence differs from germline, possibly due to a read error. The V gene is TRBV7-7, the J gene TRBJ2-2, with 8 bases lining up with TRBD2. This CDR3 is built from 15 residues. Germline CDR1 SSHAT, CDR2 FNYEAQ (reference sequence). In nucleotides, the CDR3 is TGTGCTAGCAGCTTGAGCGGGGGGAACACCGGGGAGCTGTTTTTT. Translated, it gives CASSLSGGNTGELFF.

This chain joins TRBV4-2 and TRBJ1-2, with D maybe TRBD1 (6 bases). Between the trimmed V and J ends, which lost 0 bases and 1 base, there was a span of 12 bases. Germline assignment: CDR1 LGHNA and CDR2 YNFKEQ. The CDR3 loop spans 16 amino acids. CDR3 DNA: TGTGCCAGCAGCCAAGATCGAAGGGGGAATAACTATGGCTACACCTTC. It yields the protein CASSQDRRGNNYGYTF.

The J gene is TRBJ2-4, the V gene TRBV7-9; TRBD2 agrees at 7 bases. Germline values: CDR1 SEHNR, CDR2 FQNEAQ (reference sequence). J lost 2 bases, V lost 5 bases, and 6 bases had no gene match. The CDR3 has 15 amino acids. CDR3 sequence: CASSDGLESKNIQYF. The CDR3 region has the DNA TGTGCCAGCAGCGACGGACTAGAATCCAAAAACATTCAGTACTTC. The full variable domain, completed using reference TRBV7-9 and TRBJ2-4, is DTGVSQNPRHKITKRGQNVTFRCDPISEHNRLYWYRQTLGQGPEFLTYFQNEAQLEKSRLLSDRFSAERPKGSFSTLEIQRTEQGDSAMYLCASSDGLESKNIQYFGAGTRLSVL.

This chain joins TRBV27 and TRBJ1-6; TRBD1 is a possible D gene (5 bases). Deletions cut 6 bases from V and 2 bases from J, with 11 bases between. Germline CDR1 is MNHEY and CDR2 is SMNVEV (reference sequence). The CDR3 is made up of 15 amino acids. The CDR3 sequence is CASSFREAYNSPLHF. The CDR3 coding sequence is TGTGCCAGCAGCTTCAGGGAGGCCTATAATTCACCCCTCCACTTT.

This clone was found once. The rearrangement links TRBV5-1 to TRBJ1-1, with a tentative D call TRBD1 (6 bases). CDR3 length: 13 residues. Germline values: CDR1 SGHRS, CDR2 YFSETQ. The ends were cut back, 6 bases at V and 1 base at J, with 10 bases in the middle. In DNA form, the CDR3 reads TGCGCCAGCACGGGACACTCGAACACTGAAGCTTTCTTT. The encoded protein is CASTGHSNTEAFF.

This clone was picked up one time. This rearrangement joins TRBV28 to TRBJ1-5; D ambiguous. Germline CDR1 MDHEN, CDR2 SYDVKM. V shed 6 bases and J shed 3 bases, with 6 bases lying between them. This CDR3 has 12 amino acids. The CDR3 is CASRGPNQPQHF. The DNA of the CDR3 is TGTGCCAGCAGGGGCCCCAATCAGCCCCAGCATTTT.